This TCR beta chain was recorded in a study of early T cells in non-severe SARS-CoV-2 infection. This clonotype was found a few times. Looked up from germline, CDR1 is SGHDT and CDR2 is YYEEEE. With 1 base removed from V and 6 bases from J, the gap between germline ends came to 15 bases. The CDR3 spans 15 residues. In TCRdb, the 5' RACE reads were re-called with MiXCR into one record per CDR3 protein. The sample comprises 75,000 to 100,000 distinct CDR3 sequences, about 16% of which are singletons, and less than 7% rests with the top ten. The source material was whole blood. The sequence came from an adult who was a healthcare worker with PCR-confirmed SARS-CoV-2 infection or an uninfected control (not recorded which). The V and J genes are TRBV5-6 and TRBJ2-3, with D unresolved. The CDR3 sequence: CASSLIKRPGDTQYF. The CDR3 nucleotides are TGTGCCAGCAGCTTGATCAAACGTCCTGGGGATACGCAGTATTTT.